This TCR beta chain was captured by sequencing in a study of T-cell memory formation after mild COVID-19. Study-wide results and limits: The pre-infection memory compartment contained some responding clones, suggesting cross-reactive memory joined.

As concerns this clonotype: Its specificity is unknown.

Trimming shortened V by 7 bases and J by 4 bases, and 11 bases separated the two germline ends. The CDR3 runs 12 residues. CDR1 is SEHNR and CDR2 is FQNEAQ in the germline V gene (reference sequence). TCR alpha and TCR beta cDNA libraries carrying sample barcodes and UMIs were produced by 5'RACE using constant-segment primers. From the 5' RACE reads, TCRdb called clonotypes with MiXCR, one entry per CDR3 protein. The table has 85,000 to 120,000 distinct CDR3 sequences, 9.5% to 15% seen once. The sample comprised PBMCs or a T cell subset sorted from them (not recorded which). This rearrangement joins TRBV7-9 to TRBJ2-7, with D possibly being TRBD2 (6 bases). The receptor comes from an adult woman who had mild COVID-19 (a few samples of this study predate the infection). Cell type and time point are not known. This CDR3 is CASTPSEYEQYF. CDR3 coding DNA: TGTGCCAGCACCCCTAGCGAGTACGAGCAGTACTTC.